This paragraph covers one T cell receptor (beta chain) sequence. This sample stems from a study of blood T cell repertoires in COVID-19. Study as a whole: T cells, B-cell-depleted T cells, or PBMCs supplied cDNA or gDNA.

Authors' methods: Nucleated cell counts were estimated from reference gene primer amplification. The method was immunoSEQ multiplex PCR; TCRdb's version includes in-frame clones alone and lacks a portion of them. The V and J calls and clone size come from that table; D and trimming were worked out from the DNA. The table shows about 230,000 clones, with about 83% occurring only once. Enrollment of patients from Seattle took place during active infection, with longitudinal follow-up. CDR1 is MNHEY, CDR2 SMNVEV, per germline (reference sequence). V was cut by 2 bases and J by 4 bases, with 9 bases left in between. The CDR3 covers 14 residues.

The clonotype was recovered from a woman under 40 with COVID-19, enrolled during active disease. The chain uses TRBV27 and TRBJ1-3; D perhaps matches TRBD1 (5 bases). Sequencing was carried out using peripheral blood. The DNA for the CDR3 is TGTGCCAGCAGTTTAGTAGGGGAAGGAAACACCATATATTTT. Encoded protein: CASSLVGEGNTIYF.